This T cell receptor beta chain was retrieved from a study of cytomegalovirus exposure and HLA in healthy donors. Background on the study: Out of roughly 170 million T cells, an earlier analysis found about 100 million unique TCR beta sequences in total.

PCR used 60 Vbeta primers and 13 Jbeta primers. Source study methods: Counted up in a later analysis, unique TCR beta chains came to 65 million to 80 million, with around 11 million shared. Repertoires were generated with immunoSEQ multiplex PCR, while TCRdb's copy carries only in-frame clones and drops some. For V, J and clone size, that table is used; D and trimming come from the DNA. The repertoire includes 90,000 to 130,000 clones, about 70% of them detected once, and over 4% sits in the top ten. The sample was PBMCs. The receptor comes from a man aged 25 to 45 in good health and CMV-seropositive.

CDR3 DNA sequence: TGTGCCAGTAGTATCGCGCCAGGCCTACCCAGGAACTATGGCTACACCTTC. This codes for CASSIAPGLPRNYGYTF. J is TRBJ1-2 and V is TRBV19, with D unclear. The CDR3 loop spans 17 amino acids. Germline assignment: CDR1 LNHDA and CDR2 SQIVND (reference sequence). V was cut by 3 bases and J by 2 bases, with 19 bases left in between.